The 30 T cell receptor beta chains below were found in one sample sequenced in a study of T cells after yellow fever vaccination. TCRdb recomputed calls from the 5' RACE reads with MiXCR, one row per CDR3 protein. The sample yields more than 55,000 distinct CDR3 sequences, approximately 8% seen once. The sample in question was CD8+ T cells sorted from PBMCs, obtained 15 days after the yellow fever booster vaccination. Receptors were obtained from a man younger than 45 who received the YFV17D yellow fever vaccine.

This clonotype was found many times. CDR3 loop: CASSLGGGARSYEQYF. The CDR3 DNA reads as TGTGCCAGCAGCTTAGGCGGGGGGGCTAGGTCCTACGAGCAGTACTTC. V gene TRBV7-2 combines with J gene TRBJ2-7; the match to TRBD2 covers 9 bases. CDR3 length equals 16 residues. V shed 1 base and J 1 base; nucleotides not matched to a gene: 5. Germline lookup yields CDR1 SGHTA and CDR2 FQGNSA.

This clonotype was picked up many times. This chain joins TRBV29-1 and TRBJ2-2, with no clear D. The CDR3 extends over 13 amino acids. V gave up 2 bases and J gave up 6 bases, with 10 bases separating them. Germline V lookup: CDR1 SQVTM, CDR2 ANQGSEA. The CDR3 is CSVELAQAGELFF. CDR3 coding DNA: TGCAGCGTTGAATTAGCCCAAGCCGGGGAGCTGTTTTTT.

The rearrangement links TRBV6-2 or TRBV6-3 to TRBJ2-5; perhaps TRBD2 as D (5 bases). V was clipped by 2 bases and J by 5 bases, with 24 bases between them. From germline, CDR1 is MNHEY and CDR2 SVGEGT. This CDR3 is built from 18 residues. The CDR3 nucleotides are TGTGCCAGCAGTTACCCCCTAGACGAGCGGACTCCCCCGGAGACCCAGTACTTC. Protein product: CASSYPLDERTPPETQYF.

This clonotype has at least ten counts. The CDR3 DNA sequence: TGTGCCAGCAGCGTGAGAACCTACAATGAGCAGTTCTTC. This encodes CASSVRTYNEQFF. The chain carries TRBV9 and TRBJ2-1; D not certain. The CDR3 runs to 13 residues. Per germline, CDR1 SGDLS and CDR2 YYNGEE. V dropped 2 bases and J dropped 2 bases, with 5 bases sitting between them.

This clonotype was found many times. The V gene is TRBV30, the J gene TRBJ2-1; perhaps TRBD1 as D (5 bases). This CDR3 has 12 amino acids. Germline V lookup: CDR1 GTSNPN, CDR2 SVGIG (reference sequence). The V gene lost 8 bases and the J gene lost 6 bases, with 14 bases spanning the gap. The CDR3 here is CAAPGSSNEQFF. DNA of the CDR3: TGTGCCGCCCCAGGGTCTAGCAATGAGCAGTTCTTC.

This clonotype is a singleton in its sample. Germline and junction disagree at one end, which may indicate a read error. The chain couples TRBV9 to TRBJ2-5, with D uncertain. This CDR3 has 14 amino acids. Germline V gene lookup returns CDR1 SGDLS and CDR2 YYNGEE. CDR3 loop: CASSSPADHETQYF. CDR3 coding DNA: TGTGCCAGCAGTTCCCCAGCAGACCACGAGACCCAGTACTTC.

This clonotype was detected many times. Here the CDR3 reads CASSFDLRASGPEQYF. The CDR3 DNA reads as TGTGCCAGCAGTTTTGATCTCCGGGCCTCAGGTCCCGAGCAGTACTTC. The chain is built from TRBV28 and TRBJ2-7; D not resolved. The V gene lost 3 bases and the J gene lost 6 bases, with 21 bases spanning the gap. From germline, CDR1 is MDHEN and CDR2 SYDVKM. This CDR3 region has 16 residues.

In its sample, this clonotype was seen many times. The chain couples TRBV7-8 to TRBJ1-6; D is uncertain. Trimming removed 0 bases at V and 7 bases at J, with 4 bases between. Germline CDR1 is SGHVS and CDR2 is FQNEAQ. This CDR3 contains 13 residues. The CDR3 coding sequence is TGTGCCAGCAGCTTAGCCCAGAATTCACCCCTCCACTTT. It codes for CASSLAQNSPLHF. The whole variable domain, filled in from reference TRBV7-8 and TRBJ1-6, reads GAGVSQSPRYKVAKRGQDVALRCDPISGHVSLFWYQQALGQGPEFLTYFQNEAQLDKSGLPSDRFFAERPEGSVSTLKIQRTQQEDSAVYLCASSLAQNSPLHFGNGTRLTVT.

This clonotype was counted between two and nine times. The chain recombines TRBV5-6 with TRBJ2-1, with 11 bases lining up with TRBD2. With V trimmed by 0 bases and J by 0 bases, 8 bases remained unmatched. Germline-derived CDR1 and CDR2 are SGHDT and YYEEEE. The CDR3 has 19 residues. The CDR3 reads CASSLGGLAETSSYNEQFF. The DNA of the CDR3 is TGTGCCAGCAGCTTGGGGGGACTAGCGGAAACAAGCTCCTACAATGAGCAGTTCTTC.

This clonotype was counted at least ten times. The chain links TRBV6-5 to TRBJ1-3; D is uncertain. The CDR3 sequence is 11 residues long. Germline CDR1 and CDR2: MNHEY and SVGAGI. Trimming stripped 8 bases from V and 8 bases from J, with 10 bases between. CDR3 sequence: CASGTADTIYF. The CDR3 nucleotides read TGTGCCAGCGGCACCGCGGACACCATATATTTT.

This clonotype was counted many times. The rearrangement joins TRBV7-9 to TRBJ1-1, with a weak D call TRBD1 (5 bases). CDR1 and CDR2 (germline): SEHNR, FQNEAQ (reference sequence). V was trimmed by 3 bases and J by 3 bases, leaving 17 bases between them. The CDR3 spans 16 residues. The CDR3: CASSFGTTYGDTEAFF. CDR3 sequence (DNA): TGTGCCAGCAGCTTCGGGACGACCTACGGCGACACTGAAGCTTTCTTT.

There are a few counts of this clonotype. The J gene is TRBJ1-1, the V gene TRBV7-8; no clear D gene. CDR1 SGHVS and CDR2 FQNEAQ come from the germline V gene. The CDR3 covers 14 residues. V dropped 2 bases and J dropped 0 bases, with 7 bases sitting between them. CDR3 DNA sequence: TGTGCCAGCAGCTTACGAGGGATGAACACTGAAGCTTTCTTT. This translates into CASSLRGMNTEAFF. Full variable domain (outside the CDR3, taken from reference TRBV7-8 and TRBJ1-1): GAGVSQSPRYKVAKRGQDVALRCDPISGHVSLFWYQQALGQGPEFLTYFQNEAQLDKSGLPSDRFFAERPEGSVSTLKIQRTQQEDSAVYLCASSLRGMNTEAFFGQGTRLTVV.

This clonotype was detected many times. The CDR3 DNA reads TGTGCCAGCAGCTTCGAGGCCGTGGGCACAGATACGCAGTATTTT. Translation: CASSFEAVGTDTQYF. This sequence joins TRBV7-9 and TRBJ2-3, with D uncertain. With 3 bases removed from V and 1 base from J, the gap between germline ends came to 11 bases. Germline CDR1 is SEHNR and CDR2 is FQNEAQ (reference sequence). There are 15 residues in the CDR3. The full variable domain, with the rest looked up from reference TRBV7-9 and TRBJ2-3, is DTGVSQNPRHKITKRGQNVTFRCDPISEHNRLYWYRQTLGQGPEFLTYFQNEAQLEKSRLLSDRFSAERPKGSFSTLEIQRTEQGDSAMYLCASSFEAVGTDTQYFGPGTRLTVL.

This clonotype was detected many times. The chain links TRBV20-1 to TRBJ2-5; D remains unclear. CDR3 length equals 18 residues. Trimming shortened V by 0 bases and J by 2 bases, and 22 bases separated the two germline ends. Germline assignment: CDR1 DFQATT and CDR2 SNEGSKA (reference sequence). The CDR3 loop is CSARDLEVAVRRQETQYF. The CDR3 bases are TGCAGTGCTAGAGATCTTGAGGTGGCGGTGAGGCGGCAAGAGACCCAGTACTTC.

This chain joins TRBV15 and TRBJ2-5; D uncertain. Trimming took 1 base from V and 7 from J, leaving 16 bases between them. Germline-derived CDR1 and CDR2 are LNHNV and YYDKDF (reference sequence). The CDR3 runs to 15 residues. The CDR3 DNA sequence: TGTGCCACCAGCAGAGTCGGACGGAACTTTGGGACCCAGTACTTC. It codes for CATSRVGRNFGTQYF.

In this sample, this clonotype turned up many times. This chain connects TRBV20-1 to TRBJ2-1; TRBD1 is a possible D gene (6 bases). The CDR3 is made up of 13 amino acids. V lost 6 bases and J lost 0, with 9 bases in between. Germline loops: CDR1 DFQATT, CDR2 SNEGSKA (reference sequence). CDR3 coding DNA: TGCAGTGCCCAGGACAGCTCCTACAATGAGCAGTTCTTC. Protein product: CSAQDSSYNEQFF.

In the case of this clonotype: A much larger clone lies a single base off, so this may be a read error. V gene TRBV2 combines with J gene TRBJ2-1; TRBD2 matches at 8 bases. CDR3 length equals 11 residues. The junction had 2 bases not matched to a gene; V was cut back by 9 bases and J by 7 bases. CDR1 is SNHLY and CDR2 is FYNNEI in the germline V gene. This CDR3 is CARGTRNEQFF. In DNA, the CDR3 is TGTGCCAGAGGGACTAGAAATGAGCAGTTCTTC. The variable domain in full, with the rest retrieved from reference TRBV2 and TRBJ2-1, is EPEVTQTPSHQVTQMGQEVILRCVPISNHLYFYWYRQILGQKVEFLVSFYNNEISEKSEIFDDQFSVERPDGSNFTLKIRSTKLEDSAMYFCARGTRNEQFFGPGTRLTVL.

The sample holds many counts of this clonotype. This rearrangement joins TRBV7-9 to TRBJ2-7, with 9 bases fitting TRBD2. The V and J ends lost 5 bases and 4 bases, in that order; junction bases with no gene match: 9. CDR3 length: 15 amino acids. Germline V gene lookup returns CDR1 SEHNR and CDR2 FQNEAQ (reference sequence). The CDR3 bases are TGTGCCAGCAGCGACCGTAGCGGGGGAGCTTACGAGCAGTACTTC. This gives the protein CASSDRSGGAYEQYF.

This clonotype was seen ten or more times. The CDR3 nucleotides are TGTGCCAGCAGTTACAAGAGAGGGGTTGCAGATACGCAGTATTTT. It codes for CASSYKRGVADTQYF. This sequence joins TRBV6-5 and TRBJ2-3; either TRBD1 or TRBD2 may fit D (5 bases each). The germline V gene encodes CDR1 MNHEY and CDR2 SVGAGI. The CDR3 contains 15 residues. V lost 2 bases, J lost 4 bases, and 13 bases lay in between.

There are many counts of this clonotype. The chain has TRBV9 and TRBJ2-2; 7 nucleotides agree with TRBD1. Germline CDR1 reads SGDLS; CDR2 reads YYNGEE. J lost 0 bases, V lost 3 bases, and 11 bases had no gene match. This CDR3 region has 18 residues. The DNA of the CDR3 is TGTGCCAGCAGCGGCCGTGGGACAGCCGAAACGAACACCGGGGAGCTGTTTTTT. It specifies CASSGRGTAETNTGELFF.

This chain joins TRBV29-1 and TRBJ2-7, with D possibly being TRBD1 or TRBD2 (5 bases each). Germline CDR1 reads SQVTM; CDR2 reads ANQGSEA. V was cut by 8 bases and J by 6 bases, with 17 bases left in between. The length of the CDR3 is 12 residues. CDR3 sequence (DNA): TGCAGCACCCGGGAAGGGGCCTCCGAGCAGTACTTC. It translates to CSTREGASEQYF.

In its sample, this clonotype was seen many times. J is TRBJ2-7 and V is TRBV12-3 or TRBV12-4; the D gene is possibly TRBD2 (5 bases). The ends were cut back, 0 bases at V and 6 bases at J, with 12 bases in the middle. This CDR3 is built from 14 residues. The CDR3, as DNA: TGTGCCAGCAGTTTAGCGGGGAGTCTATCCGAGCAGTACTTC. Its translation: CASSLAGSLSEQYF.

This clonotype has a count of ten or more. The chain has TRBV27 and TRBJ2-1; 13 bases are shared with TRBD2. Germline CDR1 reads MNHEY; CDR2 reads SMNVEV (reference sequence). Unmatched junction bases numbered 15, after V lost 4 bases and J lost 15 bases. The CDR3 extends over 16 amino acids. The CDR3 nucleotides are TGTGCCAGCAGTTCCGGACTAGCGGGAGCCTTCCCCCCCCCGTTCTTC. Its translation: CASSSGLAGAFPPPFF.

This clonotype was found many times. The chain links TRBV9 to TRBJ2-5; 8 nucleotides line up with TRBD2. CDR1 SGDLS and CDR2 YYNGEE come from the germline V gene. V lost 0 bases, J lost 5 bases, and 6 bases stayed unmatched. The CDR3 runs to 15 residues. CDR3 sequence: CASSVDPGGLETQYF. In DNA form, the CDR3 reads TGTGCCAGCAGCGTAGACCCGGGAGGGCTCGAGACCCAGTACTTC. The complete variable domain, with remaining parts taken from reference TRBV9 and TRBJ2-5, reads DSGVTQTPKHLITATGQRVTLRCSPRSGDLSVYWYQQSLDQGLQFLIQYYNGEERAKGNILERFSAQQFPDLHSELNLSSLELGDSALYFCASSVDPGGLETQYFGPGTRLLVL.

Ten or more counts support this clonotype. J is TRBJ2-7 and V is TRBV12-3 or TRBV12-4; D is undetermined. V was trimmed by 6 bases and J by 0 bases, leaving 3 bases between them. The CDR3 sequence is 11 residues long. CDR3 sequence: CASSPSYEQYF. DNA of the CDR3: TGTGCCAGCAGCCCCTCCTACGAGCAGTACTTC.

In this sample, this clonotype turned up many times. The rearrangement joins TRBV20-1 to TRBJ2-7; TRBD1 agrees at 8 bases. The J segment lost 2 bases and the V segment lost 3 bases, leaving 3 bases of the junction unmatched. Germline V CDR1 and CDR2: DFQATT, SNEGSKA (reference sequence). The CDR3 spans 13 residues. The CDR3 nucleotides read TGCAGTGCTAGGGACAGGGAGACCTACGAGCAGTACTTC. It codes for CSARDRETYEQYF.

This clonotype was observed a few times. The rearrangement links TRBV7-9 to TRBJ2-1, with a tentative D call TRBD1 (6 bases). Germline-derived CDR1 and CDR2 are SEHNR and FQNEAQ (reference sequence). This CDR3 comprises 14 residues. The V gene lost 5 bases and the J gene lost 4 bases, with 12 bases spanning the gap. The CDR3 sequence: CASSPWDNYNEQFF. In DNA, the CDR3 is TGTGCCAGCAGCCCCTGGGACAATTACAATGAGCAGTTCTTC.

The chain combines TRBV28 with TRBJ2-7; D gene uncertain. Germline V gene data show CDR1 as MDHEN and CDR2 as SYDVKM. CDR3 length: 13 amino acids. V lost 2 bases and J 4 bases, leaving 9 bases between the germline ends. CDR3 protein: CASSLAARYEQYF. For the CDR3, the DNA is TGTGCCAGCAGTTTAGCAGCTCGTTACGAGCAGTACTTC.

This clonotype has ten or more counts. The gene calls are TRBV28 and TRBJ2-7; 8 bases are shared with TRBD2. This CDR3 is 16 amino acids long. Per germline, CDR1 MDHEN and CDR2 SYDVKM. Unmatched junction bases numbered 12, after V lost 6 bases and J lost 2 bases. This CDR3 reads CASSLRGGFPAYEQYF. CDR3 DNA: TGTGCCAGCAGCCTCCGGGGGGGATTTCCGGCCTACGAGCAGTACTTC.

This chain connects TRBV5-1 to TRBJ1-1; unclear D gene. Germline V gene lookup returns CDR1 SGHRS and CDR2 YFSETQ. This CDR3 has 16 amino acids. The germline V and J ends were trimmed by 0 bases and 3 bases, with 15 bases remaining between them. This CDR3 reads CASSLAGTWADTEAFF. CDR3 sequence (DNA): TGCGCCAGCAGCTTGGCCGGTACCTGGGCGGACACTGAAGCTTTCTTT.